This record covers a single TCR beta chain. The CDR3 loop spans 14 amino acids. V was clipped by 4 bases and J by 1 base, with 10 bases between them. From germline, CDR1 is SNHLY and CDR2 FYNNEI. TCRdb keeps only in-frame clones here, not all; method: immunoSEQ multiplex PCR. The sample records around 500,000 clones, approximately 87% being singletons. The data belong to a study of blood T cell repertoires in COVID-19. The specimen was PBMCs or T cells enriched from blood (not recorded which). The source is a woman aged 40 to 55 who had recovered from COVID-19. The genes are TRBV2 and TRBJ1-1; TRBD1 is a possible D gene (5 bases). CDR3 region: CASSVRTQNTEAFF. Written as DNA, the CDR3 is TGTGCCAGCAGTGTTAGGACACAGAACACTGAAGCTTTCTTT.